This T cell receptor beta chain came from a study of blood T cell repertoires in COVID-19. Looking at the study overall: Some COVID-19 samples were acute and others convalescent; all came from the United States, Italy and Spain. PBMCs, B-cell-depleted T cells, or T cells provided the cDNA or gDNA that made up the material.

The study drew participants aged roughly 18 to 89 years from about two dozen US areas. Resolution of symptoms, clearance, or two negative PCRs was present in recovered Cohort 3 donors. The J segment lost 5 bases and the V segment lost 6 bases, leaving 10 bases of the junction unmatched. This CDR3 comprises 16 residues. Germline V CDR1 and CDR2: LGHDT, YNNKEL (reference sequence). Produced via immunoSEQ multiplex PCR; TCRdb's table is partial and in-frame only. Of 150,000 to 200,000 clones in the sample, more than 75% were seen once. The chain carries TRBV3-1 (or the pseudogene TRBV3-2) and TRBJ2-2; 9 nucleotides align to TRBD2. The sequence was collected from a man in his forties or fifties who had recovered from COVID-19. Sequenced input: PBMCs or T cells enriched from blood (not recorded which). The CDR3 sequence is CASSHVSGGDTGELFF. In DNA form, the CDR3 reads TGTGCCAGCAGTCACGTTAGCGGGGGAGATACCGGGGAGCTGTTTTTT.